What follows are 21 T cell receptor beta chains derived from one specimen sequenced in a study of cytomegalovirus exposure and HLA in healthy donors. In the PCR, 60 Vbeta and 13 Jbeta primers were used. Using immunoSEQ multiplex PCR, the repertoire was profiled, and TCRdb retains in-frame clones only, with some absent. The sample holds roughly 150,000 clones, around 82% seen once. The source material was PBMCs. These receptors came from a woman in her fifties or sixties in good health and CMV-seropositive.

The chain employs TRBV7-9 and TRBJ2-7; 8 bases match TRBD2. Looked up from germline, CDR1 is SEHNR and CDR2 is FQNEAQ (reference sequence). V shed 5 bases, J shed 7 bases, and the junction held 10 bases outside the gene matches. The CDR3 has 14 residues. CDR3 amino acids: CASSRGGDPGEQYF. The CDR3 nucleotides are TGTGCCAGCAGCCGGGGGGGGGACCCGGGGGAGCAGTACTTC. Looking up the rest from reference TRBV7-9 and TRBJ2-7 gives the full variable domain: DTGVSQNPRHKITKRGQNVTFRCDPISEHNRLYWYRQTLGQGPEFLTYFQNEAQLEKSRLLSDRFSAERPKGSFSTLEIQRTEQGDSAMYLCASSRGGDPGEQYFGPGTRLTVT.

The chain couples TRBV27 to TRBJ2-7, with D maybe TRBD2 (6 bases). Germline CDR1 reads MNHEY; CDR2 reads SMNVEV (reference sequence). CDR3 length: 14 residues. Trimming removed 5 bases at V and 4 bases at J, with 15 bases between. The CDR3 here is CASSIRGTSYEQYF. Written as DNA, the CDR3 is TGTGCCAGCAGTATCCGGGGGACTTCATACGAGCAGTACTTC.

The chain recombines TRBV19 with TRBJ2-7, with D tentatively TRBD2 (6 bases). The CDR3 has 13 residues. Germline values: CDR1 LNHDA, CDR2 SQIVND (reference sequence). The V end was cut by 11 bases, the J end by 0 bases, with 14 bases between. CDR3 DNA sequence: TGTGCCGGGAGGACGGGGAGCTCCTACGAGCAGTACTTC. Translating gives CAGRTGSSYEQYF. Full variable domain (missing parts from reference TRBV19 and TRBJ2-7): DGGITQSPKYLFRKEGQNVTLSCEQNLNHDAMYWYRQDPGQGLRLIYYSQIVNDFQKGDIAEGYSVSREKKESFPLTVTSAQKNPTAFYLCAGRTGSSYEQYFGPGTRLTVT.

This clone has a handful of counts. The rearrangement joins TRBV4-2 to TRBJ2-1, with D perhaps matching TRBD2 (6 bases). Germline loops: CDR1 LGHNA, CDR2 YNFKEQ. Trimming shortened V by 0 bases and J by 7 bases, and 10 bases separated the two germline ends. The CDR3 covers 14 residues. CDR3 DNA sequence: TGTGCCAGCAGCCAAGATTTGGGGAGGAATGAGCAGTTCTTC. Its translation: CASSQDLGRNEQFF.

The rearrangement uses TRBV21-1 and TRBJ1-5; the table gives TRBD1 as D, unverified against the DNA. TRBV21-1 is shown as a pseudogene. The CDR3 length is 15 residues. The CDR3 coding sequence is TGTGCCAGCACAAACGGGGACAGCCACAATCAGCCCCAGCATTTT. Translating gives CASTNGDSHNQPQHF.

V usage is TRBV5-4 and J usage is TRBJ2-1; 11 positions agree with TRBD2. V was pared by 4 bases and J by 9 bases, with 12 bases of the junction left unmatched. CDR1 SGHNT and CDR2 YYREEE come from the germline V gene (reference sequence). The CDR3 contains 16 residues. The CDR3 DNA reads as TGTGCCAGCAGCGGCAAACTAGCGGGGGAAAGAAGTGAGCAGTTCTTC. Residues: CASSGKLAGERSEQFF.

The chain couples TRBV7-2 to TRBJ2-7; 9 bases line up with TRBD1. Germline V CDR1 and CDR2: SGHTA, FQGNSA. J was trimmed by 2 bases and V by 7 bases; bases with no gene match: 6. CDR3 length: 14 amino acids. In nucleotides, the CDR3 is TGTGCCAGCAAGAGGACAGGGGTAACCTACGAGCAGTACTTC. It translates to CASKRTGVTYEQYF. The whole variable domain, filled in from reference TRBV7-2 and TRBJ2-7, reads GAGVSQSPSNKVTEKGKDVELRCDPISGHTALYWYRQSLGQGLEFLIYFQGNSAPDKSGLPSDRFSAERTGGSVSTLTIQRTQQEDSAVYLCASKRTGVTYEQYFGPGTRLTVT.

In DNA, the CDR3 is TGTGCCAGCAGCCGGAGCACAGATACGCAGTATTTT. It is translated as CASSRSTDTQYF. The chain uses TRBV7-2 and TRBJ2-3, with D hard to call. V lost 5 bases, J lost 0 bases, and 3 bases lay in between. The germline gives CDR1 SGHTA, CDR2 FQGNSA. The CDR3 sequence is 12 residues long. Together with reference TRBV7-2 and TRBJ2-3, the CDR3 gives the full variable domain: GAGVSQSPSNKVTEKGKDVELRCDPISGHTALYWYRQSLGQGLEFLIYFQGNSAPDKSGLPSDRFSAERTGGSVSTLTIQRTQQEDSAVYLCASSRSTDTQYFGPGTRLTVL.

This clone turned up a few times. This chain uses TRBV2 with TRBJ2-1, with 8 positions matching TRBD2. V lost 4 bases and J lost 6; bases outside the gene matches: 8. CDR1 is SNHLY, CDR2 FYNNEI, per germline. The CDR3 loop spans 15 amino acids. CDR3 in DNA: TGTGCCAGCAGTGCTACTAGCGGCGGAGGCAATGAGCAGTTCTTC. Its protein is CASSATSGGGNEQFF.

This sequence joins TRBV2 and TRBJ2-2; 12 bases align to TRBD2. Germline CDR1 is SNHLY and CDR2 is FYNNEI. The CDR3 covers 13 residues. With V trimmed by 10 bases and J by 6 bases, 3 bases remained unmatched. CDR3 sequence reads: CATTSGGAGELFF. For the CDR3, the DNA is TGTGCCACGACTAGCGGGGGAGCCGGGGAGCTGTTTTTT.

This clone was found once. The chain combines TRBV5-1 with TRBJ1-1; tentative D call: TRBD1 (6 bases). Germline V gives CDR1 SGHRS, CDR2 YFSETQ. V lost 5 bases and J lost 1, with 12 bases in between. The CDR3 is made up of 14 amino acids. DNA for the CDR3: TGCGCCAGCAGGGCCGGGACACAGAACACTGAAGCTTTCTTT. Protein sequence: CASRAGTQNTEAFF.

The gene calls are TRBV6-6 and TRBJ2-2; 10 bases fit TRBD1. Germline V gives CDR1 MNHNY, CDR2 SVGAGI (reference sequence). CDR3 length: 16 residues. V shed 2 bases, J shed 5 bases, and the junction held 5 bases outside the gene matches. The CDR3 DNA reads as TGTGCCAGCAGTTACGGGGACAGGGGAGGGACCGGGGAGCTGTTTTTT. It translates to CASSYGDRGGTGELFF.

The chain recombines TRBV7-2 with TRBJ1-6; weak D call: TRBD1 (5 bases). Per germline, CDR1 SGHTA and CDR2 FQGNSA. With 5 bases removed from V and 5 bases from J, the gap between germline ends came to 13 bases. CDR3 length equals 15 residues. CDR3 amino acids: CASSPWTPDNSPLHF. The CDR3, as DNA: TGTGCCAGCAGCCCATGGACACCAGATAATTCACCCCTCCACTTT.

This clone was seen a few times. This chain connects TRBV7-2 to TRBJ2-3; D perhaps matches TRBD1 (5 bases). CDR1 and CDR2 from the germline V gene are SGHTA and FQGNSA. V dropped 4 bases and J dropped 3 bases, with 8 bases sitting between them. The CDR3 runs to 13 residues. The CDR3 bases are TGTGCCAGCAGCTACCGACAGACAGATACGCAGTATTTT. Amino acids: CASSYRQTDTQYF.

This chain joins TRBV7-9 and TRBJ2-1; tentative D call: TRBD2 (6 bases). The germline gives CDR1 SEHNR, CDR2 FQNEAQ (reference sequence). V gave up 2 bases and J gave up 5 bases, with 16 bases separating them. The length of the CDR3 is 16 residues. The CDR3 here is CASSLWGGVGHNEQFF. As DNA, the CDR3 is TGTGCCAGCAGCTTATGGGGCGGGGTAGGGCACAATGAGCAGTTCTTC.

The chain has TRBV12-5 and TRBJ1-5; tentatively, D is TRBD1 (5 bases). The CDR3 length is 15 residues. Deletions cut 0 bases from V and 6 bases from J, with 12 bases between. Germline V gene sequence: CDR1 LGHNT, CDR2 FRNRAP. The CDR3 bases are TGTGCTAGTGGTTTGGTTCAGGGTTCAATTCAGCCCCAGCATTTT. Translating it yields CASGLVQGSIQPQHF.

This chain connects TRBV5-1 to TRBJ2-3; 9 bases match TRBD2. Trimming at V came to 0 bases and at J to 2 bases, leaving 10 bases not matched to a gene. CDR1 and CDR2 from the germline V gene are SGHRS and YFSETQ. CDR3 size: 18 residues. In DNA form, the CDR3 reads TGCGCCAGCAGCTTGGTGCGGGGTAGCGGGGGCTTCACAGATACGCAGTATTTT. Translating it yields CASSLVRGSGGFTDTQYF.

V is TRBV18 and J is TRBJ1-1; D gene uncertain. Trimming stripped 4 bases from V and 2 bases from J, with 8 bases between. Germline lookup yields CDR1 KGHSH and CDR2 LQKENI. The CDR3 extends over 13 amino acids. The CDR3 protein is CASSLTANTEAFF. The CDR3 bases are TGTGCCAGCTCACTTACAGCCAACACTGAAGCTTTCTTT. Based on the CDR3 plus reference TRBV18 and TRBJ1-1, the full variable domain is NAGVMQNPRHLVRRRGQEARLRCSPMKGHSHVYWYRQLPEEGLKFMVYLQKENIIDESGMPKERFSAEFPKEGPSILRIQQVVRGDSAAYFCASSLTANTEAFFGQGTRLTVV.

This rearrangement joins TRBV7-2 to TRBJ1-2; possibly TRBD1 for D (5 bases). Trimming took 6 bases from V and 5 from J, leaving 19 bases between them. This CDR3 spans 15 amino acids. Germline-derived CDR1 and CDR2 are SGHTA and FQGNSA. The CDR3 nucleotides read TGTGCCAGCAGTTCAGGGCCGCTTTCCCTATATGGCTACACCTTC. It translates to CASSSGPLSLYGYTF.

This clone has just a few counts. The chain couples TRBV6-1 to TRBJ1-2, with D unclear. CDR1 MNHNS and CDR2 SASEGT come from the germline V gene. V dropped 6 bases and J dropped 6 bases, with 8 bases sitting between them. The CDR3 has 11 amino acids. For the CDR3, the DNA is TGTGCCAGCAGGTTACAAGATGGCTACACCTTC. This translates into CASRLQDGYTF.

The chain employs TRBV29-1 and TRBJ1-5; perhaps TRBD1 as D (6 bases). The CDR3 is 12 residues long. V dropped 6 bases and J dropped 2 bases, with 8 bases sitting between them. The germline V gene has CDR1 SQVTM and CDR2 ANQGSEA. The CDR3 nucleotides read TGCAGCGTCAGGGGAGGCAATCAGCCCCAGCATTTT. The encoded protein is CSVRGGNQPQHF.